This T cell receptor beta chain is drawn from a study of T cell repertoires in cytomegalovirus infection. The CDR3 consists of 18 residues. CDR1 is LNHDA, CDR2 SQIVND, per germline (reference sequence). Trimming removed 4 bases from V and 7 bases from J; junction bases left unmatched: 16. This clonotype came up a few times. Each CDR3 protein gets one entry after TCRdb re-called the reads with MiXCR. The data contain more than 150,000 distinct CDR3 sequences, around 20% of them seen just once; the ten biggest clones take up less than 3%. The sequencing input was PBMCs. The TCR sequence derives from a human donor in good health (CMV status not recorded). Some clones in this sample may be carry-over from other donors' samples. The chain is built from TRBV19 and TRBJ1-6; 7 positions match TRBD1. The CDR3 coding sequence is TGTGCCAGTAGTAGGGGCGGAAGGGGGCAGGCTAGAAATTCACCCCTCCACTTT. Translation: CASSRGGRGQARNSPLHF.